These 4 T cell receptor beta chains share one sample of origin, sequenced in a study of early T cells in non-severe SARS-CoV-2 infection. TCRdb used MiXCR to reprocess the 5' RACE reads, holding one entry per CDR3 protein. The repertoire holds about 60,000 distinct CDR3 sequences, with about 9.8% as singletons. The sequencing sample was made of whole blood. The receptors derive from an adult who was a healthcare worker with PCR-confirmed SARS-CoV-2 infection or an uninfected control (not recorded which).

This clonotype was seen more than once but under ten times. The chain carries TRBV29-1 and TRBJ1-4, with 8 bases fitting TRBD1. The CDR3 spans 13 residues. Germline assignment: CDR1 SQVTM and CDR2 ANQGSEA. After removal of 5 bases from V and 11 bases from J, the junction contained 10 bases not matched to a gene. CDR3 coding DNA: TGCAGCGTTAAATGGCAGGGGGCGCAGAAACTGTTTTTT. Its protein product is CSVKWQGAQKLFF.

This clonotype was recorded many times. The chain joins TRBV5-1 to TRBJ1-2; 9 nucleotides match TRBD1. CDR1 SGHRS and CDR2 YFSETQ come from the germline V gene. The CDR3 length is 16 residues. J was trimmed by 1 base and V by 4 bases; bases with no gene match: 8. CDR3 DNA: TGCGCCAGCAGCACAGCCACAGGGGGCAGTAACTATGGCTACACCTTC. Its translation is CASSTATGGSNYGYTF.

This clonotype was seen at least ten times. This chain links TRBV20-1 with TRBJ1-1; D is perhaps TRBD1 (5 bases). With 4 bases removed from V and 7 bases from J, the gap between germline ends came to 13 bases. Germline-derived CDR1 and CDR2 are DFQATT and SNEGSKA (reference sequence). This CDR3 has 12 residues. The CDR3 region is CSATPGLGEAFF. In DNA form, the CDR3 reads TGCAGTGCTACCCCAGGGTTGGGTGAAGCTTTCTTT.

This clonotype was recorded at least ten times. The chain joins TRBV6-2 or TRBV6-3 to TRBJ1-5; 7 nucleotides align to TRBD1. The V gene end was trimmed by 6 bases and the J gene end by 4 bases; junction bases not matched to a gene: 6. Germline loops: CDR1 MNHEY, CDR2 SVGEGT. This CDR3 region has 14 residues. CDR3 in DNA: TGTGCCAGCAGCCCTTACAGGGGAAATCAGCCCCAGCATTTT. It codes for CASSPYRGNQPQHF.